The 7 T cell receptor beta chains below all came from one sample that was sequenced in a study of blood T cell repertoires in COVID-19. The assay was immunoSEQ multiplex PCR, and TCRdb's table has in-frame clones only and misses some. The repertoire includes some 200,000 clones, 70% to 90% of them detected once, and 5.9% sits in the top ten. The sample was peripheral blood. These receptors were collected from a man older than 75 with acute or convalescent COVID-19.

This chain links TRBV10-3 with TRBJ2-1, with 8 nucleotides matching TRBD2. Trimming cost V 6 bases and J 0 bases; bases outside gene matches: 4. CDR1 is ENHRY, CDR2 SYGVKD, per germline. This CDR3 comprises 15 residues. The CDR3 reads CAIRTSASSYNEQFF. Written as DNA, the CDR3 is TGTGCCATCAGGACTAGCGCCAGCTCCTACAATGAGCAGTTCTTC.

This sequence joins TRBV10-3 and TRBJ1-1; 9 bases match TRBD1. Germline CDR1 ENHRY, CDR2 SYGVKD. Trimming took 0 bases from V and 7 from J; bases not matched to a gene: 0. The CDR3 consists of 13 residues. The CDR3 is CAISESTGGEAFF. In DNA form, the CDR3 reads TGTGCCATCAGTGAGTCGACAGGGGGTGAAGCTTTCTTT.

The chain joins TRBV7-2 to TRBJ2-5; perhaps TRBD2 as D (6 bases). From germline, CDR1 is SGHTA and CDR2 FQGNSA. The CDR3 loop spans 14 amino acids. The V end was cut by 5 bases, the J end by 7 bases, with 17 bases between. CDR3 DNA sequence: TGTGCCAGCAGCCCTCGCACAGCGGAGGGGACCCAGTACTTC. Its translation is CASSPRTAEGTQYF.

V and J are TRBV5-1 and TRBJ1-6, with D maybe TRBD1 (6 bases). The CDR3 contains 15 residues. The V gene's germline CDR1 is SGHRS and CDR2 YFSETQ. Trimming shortened V by 0 bases and J by 7 bases, and 11 bases separated the two germline ends. CDR3 in DNA: TGCGCCAGCAGCTTGGCGGGACAAAGCAATTCACCCCTCCACTTT. It is translated as CASSLAGQSNSPLHF.

V gene TRBV5-1 combines with J gene TRBJ2-5, with TRBD1 identical over 7 bases. With V trimmed by 0 bases and J by 3 bases, 8 bases remained unmatched. In germline, CDR1 is SGHRS, CDR2 YFSETQ. The CDR3 is 16 residues long. The CDR3 is CASSLVTTGEKETQYF. The DNA for the CDR3 is TGCGCCAGCAGCTTGGTAACAACAGGGGAAAAAGAGACCCAGTACTTC. Filled out from reference TRBV5-1 and TRBJ2-5, the complete variable domain reads KAGVTQTPRYLIKTRGQQVTLSCSPISGHRSVSWYQQTPGQGLQFLFEYFSETQRNKGNFPGRFSGRQFSNSRSEMNVSTLELGDSALYLCASSLVTTGEKETQYFGPGTRLLVL.

The chain carries TRBV3-1 (or the pseudogene TRBV3-2) and TRBJ2-3, with D perhaps matching TRBD2 (5 bases). V dropped 2 bases and J dropped 4 bases, with 10 bases sitting between them. The CDR3 is 14 amino acids. Germline CDR1 and CDR2: LGHDT and YNNKEL (reference sequence). In nucleotides, the CDR3 is TGTGCCAGCAGCCAACCCTGGGGAGCAGATACGCAGTATTTT. Translation gives CASSQPWGADTQYF.

This rearrangement joins TRBV9 to TRBJ2-2; 7 positions match TRBD2. V trimming: 0 bases; J trimming: 0 bases; junction bases outside the gene matches: 5. Germline V gives CDR1 SGDLS, CDR2 YYNGEE. This CDR3 has 17 residues. CDR3 residues: CASSVAAAGPNTGELFF. The CDR3 DNA follows: TGTGCCAGCAGCGTAGCTGCAGCGGGGCCGAACACCGGGGAGCTGTTTTTT.